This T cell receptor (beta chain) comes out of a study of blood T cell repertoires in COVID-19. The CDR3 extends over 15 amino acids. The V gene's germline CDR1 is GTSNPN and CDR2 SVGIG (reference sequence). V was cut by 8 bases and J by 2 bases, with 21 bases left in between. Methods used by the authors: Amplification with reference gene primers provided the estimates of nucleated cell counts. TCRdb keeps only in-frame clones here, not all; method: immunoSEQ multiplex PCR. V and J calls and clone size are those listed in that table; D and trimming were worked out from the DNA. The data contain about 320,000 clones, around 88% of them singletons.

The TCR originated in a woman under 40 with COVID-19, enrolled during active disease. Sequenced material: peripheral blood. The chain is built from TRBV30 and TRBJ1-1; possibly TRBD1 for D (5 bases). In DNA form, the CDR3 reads TGTGCCCGTCGCAATTCTGGGACTGGAAACACTGAAGCTTTCTTT. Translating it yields CARRNSGTGNTEAFF.